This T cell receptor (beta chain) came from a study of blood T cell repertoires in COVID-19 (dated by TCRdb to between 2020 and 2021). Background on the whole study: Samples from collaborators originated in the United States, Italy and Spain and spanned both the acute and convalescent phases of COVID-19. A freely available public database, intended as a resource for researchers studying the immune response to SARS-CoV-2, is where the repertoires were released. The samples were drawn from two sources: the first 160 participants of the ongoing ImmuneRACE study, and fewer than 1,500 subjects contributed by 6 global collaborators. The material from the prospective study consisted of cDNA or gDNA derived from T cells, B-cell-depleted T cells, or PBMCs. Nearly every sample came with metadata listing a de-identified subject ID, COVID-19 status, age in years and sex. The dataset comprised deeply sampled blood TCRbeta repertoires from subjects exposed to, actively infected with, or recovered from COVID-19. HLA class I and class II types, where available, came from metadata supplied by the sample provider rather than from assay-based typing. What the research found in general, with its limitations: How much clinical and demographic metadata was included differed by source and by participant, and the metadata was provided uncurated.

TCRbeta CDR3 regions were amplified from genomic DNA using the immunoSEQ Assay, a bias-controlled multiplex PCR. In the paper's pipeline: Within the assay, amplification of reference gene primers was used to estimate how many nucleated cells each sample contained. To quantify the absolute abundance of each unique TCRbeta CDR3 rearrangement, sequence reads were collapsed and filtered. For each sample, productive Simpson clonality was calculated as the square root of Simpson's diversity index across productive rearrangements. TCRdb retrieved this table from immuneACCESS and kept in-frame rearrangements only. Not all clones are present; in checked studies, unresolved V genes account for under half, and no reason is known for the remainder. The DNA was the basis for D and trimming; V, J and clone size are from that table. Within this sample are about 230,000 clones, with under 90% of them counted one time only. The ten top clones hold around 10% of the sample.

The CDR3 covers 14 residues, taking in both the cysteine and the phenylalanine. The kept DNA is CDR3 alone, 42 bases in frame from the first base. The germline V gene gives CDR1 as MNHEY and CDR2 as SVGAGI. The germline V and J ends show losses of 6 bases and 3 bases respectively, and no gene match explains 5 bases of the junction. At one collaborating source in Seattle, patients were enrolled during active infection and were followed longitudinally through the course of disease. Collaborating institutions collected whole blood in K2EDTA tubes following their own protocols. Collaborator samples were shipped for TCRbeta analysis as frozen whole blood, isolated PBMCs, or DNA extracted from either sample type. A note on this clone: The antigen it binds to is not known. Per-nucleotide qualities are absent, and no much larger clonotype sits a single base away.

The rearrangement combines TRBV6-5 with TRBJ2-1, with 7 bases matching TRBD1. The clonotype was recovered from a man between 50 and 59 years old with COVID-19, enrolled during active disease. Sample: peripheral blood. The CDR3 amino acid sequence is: CASSPRDSYNEQFF. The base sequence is TGTGCCAGCAGCCCCCGGGACAGCTACAATGAGCAGTTCTTC.